The clone carrying this T cell receptor (beta chain) has a count of ten or more. Its antigen remains unknown. One entry per CDR3 protein results from TCRdb running MiXCR on the 5' RACE reads. The table shows about 13,000 distinct CDR3 sequences, with roughly 20% occurring only once. The V segment lost 4 bases and the J segment 1 base; nucleotides outside the gene matches: 6. The CDR3 is 15 amino acids. CDR1 and CDR2 (germline): SGHKS, YYEKEE (reference sequence). This sample was taken from a study of T-cell memory formation after mild COVID-19. Study overall: For the most part, TCR clusters were specific to one donor.

The study's findings and limits: The appearance of some responding clones in pre-infection memory suggested that cross-reactive memory joined.

This clonotype was obtained from an adult woman who had mild COVID-19 (a few samples of this study predate the infection). Cell type and time point are not known. The material sequenced was PBMCs or a T cell subset sorted from them (not recorded which). V usage is TRBV5-5 and J usage is TRBJ2-7; 9 nucleotides align to TRBD1. CDR3 coding DNA: TGTGCCAGCAGCGGATGGACAGGGGCGTCCTACGAGCAGTACTTC. It encodes CASSGWTGASYEQYF.